The table lists the clone carrying this T cell receptor (beta chain) with many counts. The data were taken from a study of T cell repertoires in cytomegalovirus infection. Study-wide context: CMV infection plus the matching HLA type was flagged by public TCR beta signatures.

Each CDR3 protein is one row after TCRdb ran MiXCR on the reads. The table shows 200,000 to 300,000 distinct CDR3 sequences, with approximately 14% occurring only once. CDR3 length: 13 residues. CDR1 SGHVS and CDR2 FQNEAQ come from the germline V gene. Trimming stripped 1 base from V and 7 bases from J, with 7 bases between. This TCR was recovered from a human donor in good health (CMV status not recorded). Some clones in this sample may be carry-over from other donors' samples. Material for sequencing was PBMCs. V and J are TRBV7-8 and TRBJ2-2; D not resolved. For the CDR3, the DNA is TGTGCCAGCAGCTTAGACCCCGGCGGGGAGCTGTTTTTT. It is translated as CASSLDPGGELFF.